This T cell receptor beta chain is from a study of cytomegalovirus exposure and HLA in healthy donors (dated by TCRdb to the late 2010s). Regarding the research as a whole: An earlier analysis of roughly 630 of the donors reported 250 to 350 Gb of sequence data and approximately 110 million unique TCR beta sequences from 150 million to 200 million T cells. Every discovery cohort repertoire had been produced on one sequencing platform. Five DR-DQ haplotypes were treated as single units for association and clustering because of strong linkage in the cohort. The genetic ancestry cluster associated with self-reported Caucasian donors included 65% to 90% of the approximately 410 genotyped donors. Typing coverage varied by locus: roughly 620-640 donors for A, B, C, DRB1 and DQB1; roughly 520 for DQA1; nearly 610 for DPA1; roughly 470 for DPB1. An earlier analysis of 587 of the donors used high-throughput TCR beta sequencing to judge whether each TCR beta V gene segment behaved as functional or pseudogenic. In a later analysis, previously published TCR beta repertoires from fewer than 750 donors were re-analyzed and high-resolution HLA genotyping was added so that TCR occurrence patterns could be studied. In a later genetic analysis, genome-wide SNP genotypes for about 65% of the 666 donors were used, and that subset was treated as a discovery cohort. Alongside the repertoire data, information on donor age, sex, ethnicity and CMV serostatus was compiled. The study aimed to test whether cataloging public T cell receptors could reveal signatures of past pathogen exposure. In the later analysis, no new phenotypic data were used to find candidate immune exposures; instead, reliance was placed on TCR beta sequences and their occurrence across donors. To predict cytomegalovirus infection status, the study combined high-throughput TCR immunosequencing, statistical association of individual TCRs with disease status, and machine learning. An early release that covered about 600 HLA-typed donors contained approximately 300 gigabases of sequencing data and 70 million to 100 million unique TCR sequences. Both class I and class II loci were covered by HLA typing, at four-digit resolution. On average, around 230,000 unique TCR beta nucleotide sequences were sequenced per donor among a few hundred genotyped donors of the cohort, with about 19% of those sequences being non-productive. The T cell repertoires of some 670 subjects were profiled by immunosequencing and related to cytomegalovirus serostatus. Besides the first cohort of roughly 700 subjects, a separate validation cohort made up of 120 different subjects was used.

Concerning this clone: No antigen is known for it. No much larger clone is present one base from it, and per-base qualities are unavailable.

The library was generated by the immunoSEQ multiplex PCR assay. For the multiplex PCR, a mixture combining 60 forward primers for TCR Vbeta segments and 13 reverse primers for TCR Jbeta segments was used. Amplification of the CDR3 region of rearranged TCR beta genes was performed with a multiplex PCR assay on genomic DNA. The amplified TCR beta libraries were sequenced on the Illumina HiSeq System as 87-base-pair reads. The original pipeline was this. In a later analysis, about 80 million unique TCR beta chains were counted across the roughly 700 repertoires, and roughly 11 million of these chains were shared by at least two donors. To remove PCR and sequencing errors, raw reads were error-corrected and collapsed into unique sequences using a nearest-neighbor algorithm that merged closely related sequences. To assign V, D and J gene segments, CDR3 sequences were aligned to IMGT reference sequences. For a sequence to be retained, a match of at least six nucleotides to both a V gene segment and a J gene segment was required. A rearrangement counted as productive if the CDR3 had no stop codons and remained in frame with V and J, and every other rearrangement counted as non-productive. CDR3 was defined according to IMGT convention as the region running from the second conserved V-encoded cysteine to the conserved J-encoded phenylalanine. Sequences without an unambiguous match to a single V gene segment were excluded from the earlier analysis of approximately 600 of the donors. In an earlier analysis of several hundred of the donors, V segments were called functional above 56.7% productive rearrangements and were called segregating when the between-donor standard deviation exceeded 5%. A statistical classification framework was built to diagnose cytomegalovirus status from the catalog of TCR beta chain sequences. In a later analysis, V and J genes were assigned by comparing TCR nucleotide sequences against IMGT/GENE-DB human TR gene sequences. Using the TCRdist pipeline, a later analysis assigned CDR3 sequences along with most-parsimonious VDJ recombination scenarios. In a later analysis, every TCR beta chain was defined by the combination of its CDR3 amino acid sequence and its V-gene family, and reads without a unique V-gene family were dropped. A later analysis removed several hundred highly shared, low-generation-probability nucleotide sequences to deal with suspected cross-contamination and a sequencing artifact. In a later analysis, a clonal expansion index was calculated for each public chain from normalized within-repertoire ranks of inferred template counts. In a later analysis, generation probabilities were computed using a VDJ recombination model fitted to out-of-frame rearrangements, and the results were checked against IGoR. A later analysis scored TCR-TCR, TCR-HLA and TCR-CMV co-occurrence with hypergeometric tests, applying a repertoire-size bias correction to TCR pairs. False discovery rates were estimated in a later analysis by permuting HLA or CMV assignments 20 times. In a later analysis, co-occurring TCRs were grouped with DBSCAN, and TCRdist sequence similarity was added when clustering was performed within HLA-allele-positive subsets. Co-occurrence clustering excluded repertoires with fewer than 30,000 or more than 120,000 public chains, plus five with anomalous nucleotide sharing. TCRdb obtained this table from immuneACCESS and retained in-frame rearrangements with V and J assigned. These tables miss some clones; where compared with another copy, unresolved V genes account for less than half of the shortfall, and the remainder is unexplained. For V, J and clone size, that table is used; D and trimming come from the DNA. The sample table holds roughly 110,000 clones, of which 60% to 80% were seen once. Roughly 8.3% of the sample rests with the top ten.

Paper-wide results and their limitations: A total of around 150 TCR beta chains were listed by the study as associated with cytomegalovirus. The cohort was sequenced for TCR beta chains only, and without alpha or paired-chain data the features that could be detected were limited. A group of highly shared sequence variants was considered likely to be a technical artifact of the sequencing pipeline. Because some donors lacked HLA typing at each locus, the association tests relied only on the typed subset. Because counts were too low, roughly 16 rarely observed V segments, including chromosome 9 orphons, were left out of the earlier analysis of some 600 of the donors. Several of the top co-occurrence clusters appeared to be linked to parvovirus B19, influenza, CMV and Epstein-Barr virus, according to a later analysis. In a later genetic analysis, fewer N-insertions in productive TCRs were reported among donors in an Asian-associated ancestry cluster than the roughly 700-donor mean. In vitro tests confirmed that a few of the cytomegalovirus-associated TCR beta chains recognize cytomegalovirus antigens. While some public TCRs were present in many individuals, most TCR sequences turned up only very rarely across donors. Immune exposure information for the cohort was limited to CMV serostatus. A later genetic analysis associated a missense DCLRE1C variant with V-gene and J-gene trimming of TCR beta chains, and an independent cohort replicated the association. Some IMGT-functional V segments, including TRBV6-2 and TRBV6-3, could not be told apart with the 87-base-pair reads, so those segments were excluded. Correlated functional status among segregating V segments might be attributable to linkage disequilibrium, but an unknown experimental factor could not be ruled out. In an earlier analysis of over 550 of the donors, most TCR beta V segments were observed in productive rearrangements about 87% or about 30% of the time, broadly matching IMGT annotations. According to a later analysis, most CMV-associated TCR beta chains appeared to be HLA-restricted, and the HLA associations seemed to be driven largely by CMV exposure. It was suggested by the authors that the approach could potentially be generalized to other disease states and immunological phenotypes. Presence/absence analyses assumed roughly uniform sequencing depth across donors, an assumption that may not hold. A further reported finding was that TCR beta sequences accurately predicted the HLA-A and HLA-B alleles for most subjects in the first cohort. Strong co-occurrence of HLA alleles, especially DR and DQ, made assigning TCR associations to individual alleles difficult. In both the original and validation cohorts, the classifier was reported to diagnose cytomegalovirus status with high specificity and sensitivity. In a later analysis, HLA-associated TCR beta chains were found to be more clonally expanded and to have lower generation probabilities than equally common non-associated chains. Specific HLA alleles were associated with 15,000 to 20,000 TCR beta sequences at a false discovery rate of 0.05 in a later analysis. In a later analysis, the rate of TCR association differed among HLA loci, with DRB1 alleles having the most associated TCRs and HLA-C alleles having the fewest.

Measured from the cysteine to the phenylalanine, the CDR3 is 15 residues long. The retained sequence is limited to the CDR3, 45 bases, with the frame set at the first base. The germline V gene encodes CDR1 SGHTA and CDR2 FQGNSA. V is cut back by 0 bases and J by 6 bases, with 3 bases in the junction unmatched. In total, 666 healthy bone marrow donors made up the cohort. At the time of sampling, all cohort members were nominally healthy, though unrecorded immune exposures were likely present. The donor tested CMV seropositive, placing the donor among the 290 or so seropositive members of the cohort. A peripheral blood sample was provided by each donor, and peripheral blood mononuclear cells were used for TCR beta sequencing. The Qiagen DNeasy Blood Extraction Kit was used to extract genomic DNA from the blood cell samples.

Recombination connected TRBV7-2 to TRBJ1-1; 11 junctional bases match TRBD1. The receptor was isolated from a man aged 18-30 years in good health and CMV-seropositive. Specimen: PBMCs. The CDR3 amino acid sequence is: CASSLALDRGPEAFF. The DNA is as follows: TGTGCCAGCAGCTTAGCGCTGGACAGGGGGCCTGAAGCTTTCTTT.